This T cell receptor (beta chain) was retrieved from a study of T cells after posttransplantation cyclophosphamide. Study observations and caveats: Blood and skin or GI T cell repertoires showed limited TRB overlap. Donor-recipient repertoire similarity was low at 1-2 months, rising over year one. Recipient CMV seropositivity and CMV reactivation strongly tracked TRB clonality.

Clones were sequenced by immunoSEQ multiplex PCR, and TCRdb holds only the in-frame ones, with some missing. The data contain tens of thousands of clones, about 82% of them singletons. Points on this clone: Its antigen is not identified.

This TCR was sampled from a woman aged 60-75 years with a blood cancer, CMV-positive, and with a related stem cell donor. Sequenced sample: PBMCs.

The CDR3 region has the DNA TGTGCCAGCAGTCCATTATCCCTTCGACAGGGGAATGAAAAACTGTTTTTT. As protein: CASSPLSLRQGNEKLFF. The chain carries TRBV27 and TRBJ1-4, with 8 bases aligning to TRBD1. V was clipped by 5 bases and J by 5 bases; unmatched bases: 13. This CDR3 comprises 17 residues. CDR1 is MNHEY, CDR2 SMNVEV, per germline (reference sequence). Using reference TRBV27 and TRBJ1-4 for the parts outside the CDR3, the full variable domain is EAQVTQNPRYLITVTGKKLTVTCSQNMNHEYMSWYRQDPGLGLRQIYYSMNVEVTDKGDVPEGYKVSRKEKRNFPLILESPSPNQTSLYFCASSPLSLRQGNEKLFFGSGTQLSVL.